This T cell receptor beta chain was retrieved from a study of blood T cells in healthy people across ages. The CDR3 contains 15 residues. A second about 6 to 11 cycle PCR used barcoded and J-beta primers. From the 5' RACE reads, TCRdb called clonotypes with MiXCR, one entry per CDR3 protein. The sample includes fewer than 800,000 distinct CDR3 sequences, 20% to 25% of them seen just once. These same records also appear under a second study, on T cells of mothers and their children. That source reports: Sample barcodes and 2-4 random nucleotides came from the second PCR's M1S primer. From each mother came over 9 million TCR beta CDR3 reads, and from each child came roughly 2.9 million.

The sample was blood. V is TRBV12-3 or TRBV12-4 and J is TRBJ2-5; D is perhaps TRBD2 (5 bases). The DNA end is more similar to TRBJ2-1, so the J call may be wrong. The TCR originated in a boy between 10 and 17 years old in good health. In nucleotides, the CDR3 is TGTGCCAGCAGTTTTCCCCCCGGAGGACTGGATGAGCAGTTCTTC. Amino acids: CASSFPPGGLDEQFF.